These 10 T cell receptor beta chains were sequenced from one sample in a study of response to subunit inactivated influenza vaccine. TCRdb independently ran MiXCR on the RT-PCR reads; one entry per CDR3 protein. The sample includes 650,000 or so distinct CDR3 sequences, approximately 14% of them seen just once. Sequenced material: PBMCs from blood, taken roughly 15 days before vaccination. Receptors were obtained from a man aged 45 to 65 who received an inactivated influenza vaccine.

The chain is built from TRBV29-1 and TRBJ1-2, with 10 bases aligning to TRBD1. CDR1 SQVTM and CDR2 ANQGSEA come from the germline V gene. This CDR3 spans 13 amino acids. Germline trimming cut 3 bases from V and 6 bases from J; bases unmatched to any gene: 4. The CDR3 spells CSVDRQGANGYTF. The CDR3, as DNA: TGCAGCGTTGACCGACAGGGGGCCAATGGCTACACCTTC.

This chain connects TRBV7-9 to TRBJ2-1; no firm D call. This CDR3 contains 13 residues. Germline V gene sequence: CDR1 SEHNR, CDR2 FQNEAQ (reference sequence). In nucleotides, the CDR3 is TGTGCTACCCCAGAATACGGCTACAATGAGCAGTTCTTC. This gives the protein CATPEYGYNEQFF.

This clonotype was counted between two and nine times. The gene calls are TRBV11-2 and TRBJ2-7; 12 bases are shared with TRBD1. Trimming removed 6 bases from V and 4 bases from J; junction bases left unmatched: 7. This CDR3 contains 15 residues. Germline lookup yields CDR1 SGHAT and CDR2 FQNNGV. The CDR3, as DNA: TGTGCCAGCAGGAAACCGGGACAGGGGGCTTACGAGCAGTACTTC. Residues: CASRKPGQGAYEQYF.

The rearrangement joins TRBV3-1 to TRBJ2-7; D not resolved. V shed 1 base and J shed 3 bases, with 16 bases lying between them. The CDR3 spans 16 residues. CDR1 is LGHDT and CDR2 is YNNKEL in the germline V gene (reference sequence). This chain's CDR3 is CASSQGTPGEHYEQYF. The CDR3 DNA reads as TGTGCCAGCAGCCAAGGCACTCCTGGCGAGCACTACGAGCAGTACTTC.

This clonotype was detected only a few times. The chain is built from TRBV5-1 and TRBJ2-3, with 8 bases that match TRBD1. The trim removed 5 bases at V and 0 bases at J, leaving 5 bases unmatched. CDR3 length: 15 amino acids. Germline V gene sequence: CDR1 SGHRS, CDR2 YFSETQ. CDR3 loop: CASRSGTGSTDTQYF. Here the CDR3 DNA reads TGCGCCAGCAGGTCCGGGACAGGAAGCACAGATACGCAGTATTTT.

This clonotype was detected a few times. The CDR3 nucleotides read TGTGCCAGCAGCTTAGTTGGTAGCGGGTCGTCCTACGAGCAGTACTTC. This gives the protein CASSLVGSGSSYEQYF. The J gene is TRBJ2-7, the V gene TRBV7-2, with TRBD2 matching over 7 bases. The CDR3 runs to 16 residues. The V and J ends lost 1 base and 1 base, in that order; junction bases with no gene match: 7. The germline V gene has CDR1 SGHTA and CDR2 FQGNSA.

This clonotype was seen many times. CDR3 protein: CASSLVRLAGGPSRGNEQFF. CDR3 coding DNA: TGTGCCAGCAGTTTAGTTCGGTTAGCGGGGGGGCCTTCACGGGGCAATGAGCAGTTCTTC. J is TRBJ2-1 and V is TRBV12-3 or TRBV12-4; 11 positions agree with TRBD2. V lost 1 base, J lost 6 bases, and 17 bases stayed unmatched. This CDR3 contains 20 residues.

This clonotype was found a few times. The V and J genes are TRBV7-2 and TRBJ2-1; 8 positions match TRBD1. CDR1 is SGHTA, CDR2 FQGNSA, per germline. The CDR3 is 14 residues long. V dropped 5 bases and J dropped 5; count of bases not matched to a gene: 5. CDR3 sequence (DNA): TGTGCCAGCAGCCCTCGGACAGGGAACAATGAGCAGTTCTTC. It specifies CASSPRTGNNEQFF.

The table lists this clonotype with many counts. The chain joins TRBV18 to TRBJ2-5; TRBD2 might be the D (6 bases). The germline V gene has CDR1 KGHSH and CDR2 LQKENI. This CDR3 contains 12 residues. V was pared by 8 bases and J by 8 bases, with 15 bases between. The CDR3 DNA reads as TGTGCCAGCAGCCCCCCAGCGGGCACCCAGTACTTC. Translated: CASSPPAGTQYF.

The rearrangement uses TRBV4-2 and TRBJ2-3; 10 nucleotides line up with TRBD2. The trim removed 4 bases at V and 1 base at J, leaving 5 bases unmatched. Germline lookup yields CDR1 LGHNA and CDR2 YNFKEQ. The CDR3 spans 16 residues. This CDR3 is CASSRAGTSGTDTQYF. CDR3 nucleotide sequence: TGTGCCAGCAGCCGAGCCGGGACTAGCGGCACAGATACGCAGTATTTT.